In its sample, the clone carrying this T cell receptor (beta chain) was seen many times. The source of the sample is a study of molecular identifiers for immune sequencing clone quantification. The authors gated naive CD8 T cells as CD8+CD4-CCR7+CD45RA+ for sorting. Previously reported methods and listed TCR primers produced the bulk TCR libraries. TCRdb recomputed calls from the PCR reads with MiXCR, one row per CDR3 protein. The table shows about 640,000 distinct CDR3 sequences, with 20% occurring only once. The TCR comes from a human donor in good health. Some libraries in this study had Jurkat cell RNA spiked in. The source material was naive CD8+ T cells from blood, with Jurkat cell RNA spiked in. Subset in this sample: FACS-sorted CD8+CD4-CCR7+CD45RA+ naive T cells.

The CDR3, as DNA: TGTGCCAAGGGTGGTCCCCACGAGCAGTACTTC. Translation: CAKGGPHEQYF. The chain is built from TRBV21-1 and TRBJ2-7. TRBV21-1 is a recognized pseudogene. CDR3 size: 11 residues.